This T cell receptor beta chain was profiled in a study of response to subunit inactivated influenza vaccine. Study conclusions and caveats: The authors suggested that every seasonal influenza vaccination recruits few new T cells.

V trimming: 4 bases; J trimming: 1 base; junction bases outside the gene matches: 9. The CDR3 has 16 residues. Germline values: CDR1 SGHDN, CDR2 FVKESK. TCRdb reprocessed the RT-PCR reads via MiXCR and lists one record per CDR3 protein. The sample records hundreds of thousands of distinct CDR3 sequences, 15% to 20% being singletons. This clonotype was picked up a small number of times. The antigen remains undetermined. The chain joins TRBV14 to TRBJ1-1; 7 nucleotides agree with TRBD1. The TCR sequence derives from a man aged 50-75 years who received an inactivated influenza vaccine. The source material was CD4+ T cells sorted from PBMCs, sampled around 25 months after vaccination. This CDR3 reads CASSPRGYRGNTEAFF. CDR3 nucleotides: TGTGCCAGCAGCCCAAGGGGTTACAGGGGGAACACTGAAGCTTTCTTT.